These 7 T cell receptor beta chains share one sample of origin, sequenced in a study of T cells in Graves' hyperthyroidism and ophthalmopathy. Researchers amplified the TCR beta CDR3 regions from RNA transcripts. Researchers ran a first-round RT-PCR on the TCR CDR3 using the HTBI primer set. One entry per CDR3 protein, called by TCRdb with MiXCR from the multiplex PCR reads. The table has hundreds of thousands of distinct CDR3 sequences, roughly 14% seen once; the top ten hold roughly 13%. Sequencing was carried out using blood. These receptor sequences come from a man aged 18 to 30 with Graves' ophthalmopathy.

This clonotype was counted only a few times. V is TRBV19 and J is TRBJ1-2; D uncertain. CDR3 size: 13 residues. CDR1 LNHDA and CDR2 SQIVND come from the germline V gene (reference sequence). Deletions cut 2 bases from V and 3 bases from J, with 7 bases between. The CDR3 DNA follows: TGTGCCAGTAGTATAAGTCGGTACTATGGCTACACCTTC. It yields the protein CASSISRYYGYTF.

This clonotype came up a few times. The gene calls are TRBV10-2 and TRBJ2-7; 7 nucleotides align to TRBD1. The germline gives CDR1 WSHSY, CDR2 SAAADI. The CDR3 runs to 15 residues. After removal of 2 bases from V and 0 bases from J, the junction contained 4 bases not matched to a gene. DNA for the CDR3: TGCGCCAGCAGTGAGGGGGACAGAAACTCCTACGAGCAGTACTTC. Translation gives CASSEGDRNSYEQYF.

This clonotype showed up just a few times. The V call is TRBV30, the J call TRBJ1-2, with TRBD1 as a possible D gene (6 bases). The V gene lost 0 bases and the J gene lost 6 bases, with 17 bases spanning the gap. Germline V lookup: CDR1 GTSNPN, CDR2 SVGIG (reference sequence). This CDR3 comprises 15 residues. CDR3 DNA: TGTGCCTGGAGTGTTATCTTGGACAGTACGGATGGCTACACCTTC. Its protein product is CAWSVILDSTDGYTF.

This clonotype was recorded many times. The chain combines TRBV29-1 with TRBJ2-3; a possible D gene is TRBD2 (5 bases). V lost 5 bases and J lost 5, with 14 bases in between. This CDR3 has 13 amino acids. The germline V gene has CDR1 SQVTM and CDR2 ANQGSEA. The chain's CDR3 is CSVQRDWEDTQYF. The DNA of the CDR3 is TGCAGCGTTCAGAGGGATTGGGAAGATACGCAGTATTTT.

This clonotype was seen ten or more times. The gene calls are TRBV24-1 and TRBJ2-7, with D maybe TRBD1 (6 bases). The germline V gene encodes CDR1 KGHDR and CDR2 SFDVKD. With 7 bases removed from V and 0 bases from J, the gap between germline ends came to 9 bases. The CDR3 sequence is 13 residues long. Written as DNA, the CDR3 is TGTGCCACCAGGGACAGCAGCTCCTACGAGCAGTACTTC. Translating gives CATRDSSSYEQYF.

This clonotype was seen at least ten times. The chain recombines TRBV5-1 with TRBJ1-1, with D perhaps matching TRBD1 (6 bases). CDR1 is SGHRS and CDR2 is YFSETQ in the germline V gene. The CDR3 has 14 amino acids. Deletions cut 1 base from V and 8 bases from J, with 15 bases between. CDR3 coding DNA: TGCGCCAGCAGCTTGAGTTTAAGGGGGGGGGAAGCTTTCTTT. It codes for CASSLSLRGGEAFF. Looking up the rest from reference TRBV5-1 and TRBJ1-1 gives the full variable domain: KAGVTQTPRYLIKTRGQQVTLSCSPISGHRSVSWYQQTPGQGLQFLFEYFSETQRNKGNFPGRFSGRQFSNSRSEMNVSTLELGDSALYLCASSLSLRGGEAFFGQGTRLTVV.

This clonotype was detected a few times. The rearrangement links TRBV10-3 to TRBJ1-6; possible D gene TRBD1, 5 bases. The CDR3 contains 12 residues. The germline V and J ends were trimmed by 4 bases and 7 bases, with 5 bases remaining between them. Germline loops: CDR1 ENHRY, CDR2 SYGVKD. CDR3 nucleotide sequence: TGTGCCATCAGTGCAGGGAATTCACCCCTCCACTTT. It yields the protein CAISAGNSPLHF.